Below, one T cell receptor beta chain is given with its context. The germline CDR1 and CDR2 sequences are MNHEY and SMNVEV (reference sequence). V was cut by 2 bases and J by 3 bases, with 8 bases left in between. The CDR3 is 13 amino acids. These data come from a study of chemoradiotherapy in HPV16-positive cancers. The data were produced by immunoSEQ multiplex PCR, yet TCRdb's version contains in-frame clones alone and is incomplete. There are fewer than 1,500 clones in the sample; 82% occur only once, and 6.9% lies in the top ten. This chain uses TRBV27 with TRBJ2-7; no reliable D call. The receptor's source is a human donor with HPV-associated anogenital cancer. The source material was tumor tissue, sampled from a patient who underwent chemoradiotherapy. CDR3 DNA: TGTGCCAGCAGTTTACATTTTGGCTACGAGCAGTACTTC. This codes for CASSLHFGYEQYF.